This TCR beta chain came from a study of Ad26.COV2.S vaccination and SARS-CoV-2 variants. Treatment meaning: roughly 20 received Ad26.COV2.S at low or high dose, single or two shots; several received placebo; per-sample allocation not given. Repertoires come from day 63 after the first vaccine or placebo injection. Vaccine was an Ad26 vector expressing Wuhan-strain SARS-CoV-2 spike. Germline CDR1 reads SGHKS; CDR2 reads YYEKEE (reference sequence). The CDR3 runs 15 residues. Trimming left V 0 bases short and J 7 bases short, with 14 bases between. Some clones are missing from TCRdb's copy, which holds only in-frame ones; the method was immunoSEQ multiplex PCR. The table shows fewer than 300,000 clones, with 80% to 90% occurring only once.

The gene calls are TRBV5-5 and TRBJ1-5; perhaps TRBD1 as D (6 bases). The source is a person between 18 and 59 years old who received the Ad26.COV2.S COVID-19 vaccine or a placebo. Sequencing used peripheral blood, obtained in a trial of Ad26.COV2.S vaccine versus placebo. The DNA for the CDR3 is TGTGCCAGCAGCTTGGCCAGGGGCGGGGGACAGCCCCAGCATTTT. It yields the protein CASSLARGGGQPQHF.